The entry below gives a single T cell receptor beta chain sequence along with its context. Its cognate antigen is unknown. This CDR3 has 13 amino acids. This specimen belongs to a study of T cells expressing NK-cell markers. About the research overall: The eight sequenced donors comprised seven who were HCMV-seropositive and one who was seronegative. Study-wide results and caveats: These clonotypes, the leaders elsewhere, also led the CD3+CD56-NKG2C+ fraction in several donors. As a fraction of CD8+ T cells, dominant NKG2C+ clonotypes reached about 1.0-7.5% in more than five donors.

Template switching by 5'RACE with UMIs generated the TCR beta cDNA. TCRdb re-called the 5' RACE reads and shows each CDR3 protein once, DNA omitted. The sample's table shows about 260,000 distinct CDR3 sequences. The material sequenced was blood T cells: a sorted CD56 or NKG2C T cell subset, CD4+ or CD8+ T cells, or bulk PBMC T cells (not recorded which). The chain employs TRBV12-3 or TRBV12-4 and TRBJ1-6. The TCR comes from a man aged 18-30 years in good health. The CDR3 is CASSPREGSPLHF.